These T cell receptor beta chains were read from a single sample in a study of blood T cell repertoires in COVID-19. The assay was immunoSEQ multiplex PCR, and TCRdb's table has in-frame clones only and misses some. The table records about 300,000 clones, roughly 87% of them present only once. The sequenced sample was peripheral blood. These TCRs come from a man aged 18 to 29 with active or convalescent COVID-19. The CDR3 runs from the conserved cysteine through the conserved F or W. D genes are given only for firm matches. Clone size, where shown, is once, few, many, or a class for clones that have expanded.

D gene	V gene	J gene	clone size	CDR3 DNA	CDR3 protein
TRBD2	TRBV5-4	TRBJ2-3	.	TGTGCCAGCAGCTTGGCCGGCGGGGGGGACACAGATACGCAGTATTTT	CASSLAGGGDTDTQYF
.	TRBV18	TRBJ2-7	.	TGTGCCAGCTCACCCAGACGGAAGGAGGTCAGCGAGCAGTACTTC	CASSPRRKEVSEQYF
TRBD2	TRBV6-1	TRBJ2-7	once	TGTGCCAGCAGTGAATTACTAGCGGGAACGGCCTACGAGCAGTACTTC	CASSELLAGTAYEQYF
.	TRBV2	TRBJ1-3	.	TGTGCCAGCAGTGCAAATGGAAACACCATATATTTT	CASSANGNTIYF
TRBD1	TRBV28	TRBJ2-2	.	TGTGCCAGCAGTTTCAGGGGGACAGGCAACACCGGGGAGCTGTTTTTT	CASSFRGTGNTGELFF
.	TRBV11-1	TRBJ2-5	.	TGTGCCAGCAGCGCTAATCGGGCCCGGGGCCAAGAGACCCAGTACTTC	CASSANRARGQETQYF
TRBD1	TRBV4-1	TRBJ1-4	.	TGCGCCAGCAGCTTAGGACAGGGGCCTAATGAAAAACTGTTTTTT	CASSLGQGPNEKLFF
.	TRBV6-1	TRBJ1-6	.	TGTGCCAGCAGTTTGGGGCCTTCACCCCTCCACTTT	CASSLGPSPLHF
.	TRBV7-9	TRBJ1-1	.	TGTGCCAGCAGCTTAGCGGGGCGGCAAGCGAACACTGAAGCTTTCTTT	CASSLAGRQANTEAFF
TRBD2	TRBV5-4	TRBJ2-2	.	TGTGCCAGCAGTACGGGACTAGCGGTAGCGAACACCGGGGAGCTGTTTTTT	CASSTGLAVANTGELFF
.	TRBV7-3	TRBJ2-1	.	TGTGCCAGCAGCTTAACCCCCCGGAATGAGCAGTTCTTC	CASSLTPRNEQFF
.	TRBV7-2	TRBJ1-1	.	TGTGCCAGCAGCTTAGCTTCGGTGAACACTGAAGCTTTCTTT	CASSLASVNTEAFF
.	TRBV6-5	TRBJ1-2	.	TGTGCCAGCAGTTACAGCCTAGCTAACTATGGCTACACCTTC	CASSYSLANYGYTF
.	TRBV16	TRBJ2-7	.	TGTGCCAGCAGCCAGTCCGGACTACTCTACGAGCAGTACTTC	CASSQSGLLYEQYF
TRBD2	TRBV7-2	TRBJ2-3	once	TGTGCCAGCAGCCAGACTAGCCCCTGGTCAGATACGCAGTATTTT	CASSQTSPWSDTQYF
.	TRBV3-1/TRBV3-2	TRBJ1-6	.	TGTGCCAGCAGCCAAGTTGAGAGCTCCTATAATTCACCCCTCCACTTT	CASSQVESSYNSPLHF
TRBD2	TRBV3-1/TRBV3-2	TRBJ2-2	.	TGTGCCAGCAGCCGGACTAGCGATGCCGGGGAGCTGTTTTTT	CASSRTSDAGELFF
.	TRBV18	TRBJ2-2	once	TGTGCCAGCTCACGGTTTCGAGAGAACACCGGGGAGCTGTTTTTT	CASSRFRENTGELFF
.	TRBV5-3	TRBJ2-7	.	TGTGCCAGAAGCATACTTTTTGGGATTGGGTCCAGGGTAAGTTTCAACGAGCAGTACTTC	CARSILFGIGSRVSFNEQYF
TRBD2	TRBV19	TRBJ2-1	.	TGTGCCTCTACTAGCGGGATAACCAGGAGCCTGTTCTTC	CASTSGITRSLFF
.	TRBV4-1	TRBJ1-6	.	TGCGCCAGCAGAGACCCTGCGGAAAATTCACCCCTCCACTTT	CASRDPAENSPLHF
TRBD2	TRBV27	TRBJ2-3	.	TGTGCCAGCAGGCCGACTAGCGGGGGTGCAGATACGCAGTATTTT	CASRPTSGGADTQYF
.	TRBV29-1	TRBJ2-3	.	TGCAGCGTTGTTCGGGATACGCAGTATTTT	CSVVRDTQYF
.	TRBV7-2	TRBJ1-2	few	TGTGCCAGCAGCTCTTACCAGGGTTCTTCGGGCTACACCTTC	CASSSYQGSSGYTF
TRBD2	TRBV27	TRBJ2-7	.	TGTGCCAGCAGTTCCCTTGGGCTAGCGGGGTTAACCTACGAGCAGTACTTC	CASSSLGLAGLTYEQYF
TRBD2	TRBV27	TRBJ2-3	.	TGTGCCAGCAGTTTATCGTGGCGGGGGGGTCTGGGCACAGATACGCAGTATTTT	CASSLSWRGGLGTDTQYF
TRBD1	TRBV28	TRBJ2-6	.	TGTGCCAGCGATCCCGGGACAGGATACTCTGGGGCCAACGTCCTGACTTTC	CASDPGTGYSGANVLTF
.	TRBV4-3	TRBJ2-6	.	TGCGCCAGCAGCCAAGCAGCTGGGGCCAACGTCCTGACTTTC	CASSQAAGANVLTF
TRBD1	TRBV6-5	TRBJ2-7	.	TGTGCCAGCAGCGTGGGACAGCCAGGCTCCTACGAGCAGTACTTC	CASSVGQPGSYEQYF
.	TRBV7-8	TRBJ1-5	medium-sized	TGTGCCAGCAGCTACCTACAGGGCCCGAGTCAGCCCCAGCATTTT	CASSYLQGPSQPQHF
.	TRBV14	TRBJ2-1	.	TGTGCCAGCAGCATTGACTCGGGTAGCGCCCTCAATGAGCAGTTCTTC	CASSIDSGSALNEQFF
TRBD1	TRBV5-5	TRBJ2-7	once	TGTGCCAGCAGCTTGAGGGACAGCTACGAGCAGTACTTC	CASSLRDSYEQYF
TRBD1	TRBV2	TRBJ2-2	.	TGTGCCAGCAGTGGTCAGGGGGCCGGGGAGCTGTTTTTT	CASSGQGAGELFF
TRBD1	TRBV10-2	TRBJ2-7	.	TGCGCCAGCAGTGATCGGACAGGGAGCTCCTACGAGCAGTACTTC	CASSDRTGSSYEQYF
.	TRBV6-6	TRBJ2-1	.	TGTGCCAGCAGTTACTTACAGGGCCGCAATGAGCAGTTCTTC	CASSYLQGRNEQFF
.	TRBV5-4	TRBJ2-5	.	TGTGCCAGCAGTGGGACTGAAGAGACCCAGTACTTC	CASSGTEETQYF
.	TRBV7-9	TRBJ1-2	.	TGTGCCAGCAGCCCCAGCGTGGCAGGGCATGGCTACACCTTC	CASSPSVAGHGYTF
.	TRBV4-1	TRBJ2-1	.	TGCGCCAGCAGCCAAGGCGGGACGTACAATGAGCAGTTCTTC	CASSQGGTYNEQFF
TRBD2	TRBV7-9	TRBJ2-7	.	TGTGCCAGCAGCGGGAGGCTAGCGGGAGGGTACGAGCAGTACTTC	CASSGRLAGGYEQYF
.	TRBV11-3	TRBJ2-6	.	TGTGCCAGCAGCCCACGGCAGGGGACTGGGGCCAACGTCCTGACTTTC	CASSPRQGTGANVLTF
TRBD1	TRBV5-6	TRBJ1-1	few	TGTGCCAGCAGGGAGACAGGGGGGAGCCCTCGGAACACTGAAGCTTTCTTT	CASRETGGSPRNTEAFF
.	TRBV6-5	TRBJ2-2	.	TGTGCCAGCAGTTACTTCGGGGGGAACACCGGGGAGCTGTTTTTT	CASSYFGGNTGELFF
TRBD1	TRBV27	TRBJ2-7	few	TGTGCCAGCAGTACACTGACAGGGGGATCCTCCGAGCAGTACTTC	CASSTLTGGSSEQYF
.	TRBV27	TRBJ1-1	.	TGTGCCAGCAGCTCCGCGGGGGCTGAAGCTTTCTTT	CASSSAGAEAFF
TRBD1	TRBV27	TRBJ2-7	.	TGTGCCAGCAGAAGGACAGGGGTGGGATCCTACGAGCAGTACTTC	CASRRTGVGSYEQYF
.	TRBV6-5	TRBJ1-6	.	TGTGCCAGCAGTTATATTAGCTCCTATAATTCACCCCTCCACTTT	CASSYISSYNSPLHF
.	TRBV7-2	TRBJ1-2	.	TGTGCCAGCAGCTTGCTAGACTTGACAGCAGCGTATGGCTACACCTTC	CASSLLDLTAAYGYTF
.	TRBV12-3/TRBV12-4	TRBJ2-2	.	TGTGCCAGCAGTTCCGGCACCGGGGAGCTGTTTTTT	CASSSGTGELFF
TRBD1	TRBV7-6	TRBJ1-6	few	TGTGCCAGCAGCCCACGGACAGGTGATAATAATTCACCCCTCCACTTT	CASSPRTGDNNSPLHF
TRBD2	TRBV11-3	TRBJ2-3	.	TGTGCCAGCAGCACTAGCGCCGACCCAGATACGCAGTATTTT	CASSTSADPDTQYF
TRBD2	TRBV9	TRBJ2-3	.	TGTGCCAGCAGCCCCCCCGGTCGGGGGGGGCCGACAGATACGCAGTATTTT	CASSPPGRGGPTDTQYF
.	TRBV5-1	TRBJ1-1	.	TGCGCCAGCAGCTTCGACGGACAGAACACTGAAGCTTTCTTT	CASSFDGQNTEAFF
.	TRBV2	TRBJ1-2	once	TGTGCCAGCAGTTCTACAGTGGGTAGTGGCTACACCTTC	CASSSTVGSGYTF
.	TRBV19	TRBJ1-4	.	TGTGCCAGTAGTGTCTCGGGGGGGCGCGGTGAAAAACTGTTTTTT	CASSVSGGRGEKLFF
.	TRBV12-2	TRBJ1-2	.	TGTGCAAGTCGACTCACCCCCGGGACAGGGGATGGCTACACCTTC	CASRLTPGTGDGYTF
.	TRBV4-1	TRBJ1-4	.	TGCGCCAGCAGCCAAGATGGGGGGAACCGCGAAAAACTGTTTTTT	CASSQDGGNREKLFF
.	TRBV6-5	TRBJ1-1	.	TGTGCCAGCAGTTTACAACAGGGTGGGACTGAAGCTTTCTTT	CASSLQQGGTEAFF